Detailed here is one T cell receptor (beta chain). The germline V gene encodes CDR1 ENHRY and CDR2 SYGVKD. The CDR3 extends over 15 amino acids. V gave up 8 bases and J gave up 4 bases; unmatched junction bases: 8. This sample is drawn from a study of blood T cell repertoires in COVID-19. Study overall: Acute-phase and convalescent COVID-19 samples originated in the United States, Italy and Spain.

Method: immunoSEQ multiplex PCR; TCRdb's copy keeps in-frame clones and lacks some. The repertoire holds approximately 230,000 clones, 70% to 85% seen once, with approximately 15% in the top ten. V and J are TRBV10-3 and TRBJ2-1; 10 bases fit TRBD2. This sequence was found in a man aged 35-49 years who had recovered from COVID-19. The source material was PBMCs or T cells enriched from blood (not recorded which). The DNA of the CDR3 is TGTGCCATCGGAGGCAGCGGGGGGGAATACAATGAGCAGTTCTTC. This translates into CAIGGSGGEYNEQFF.